This paragraph covers one T cell receptor beta chain sequence. The sample is drawn from a study of TIL therapy for anti-PD-1-resistant metastatic lung cancer. Across the whole study: Progressing patients received lymphodepletion, expanded TIL infusion and IL-2.

This CDR3 has 12 residues. CDR1 is SGHNT and CDR2 is YENEEA in the germline V gene. V gave up 2 bases and J gave up 4 bases, with 2 bases separating them. This was the immunoSEQ v3 assay. Survey-level samples got 2 million to 2.5 million read pairs; deep-level samples got about 5-6.5 million. The repertoire was sequenced with immunoSEQ multiplex PCR; TCRdb's copy has only in-frame clones and lacks some. This sample carries about 60,000 clones, roughly 91% of them seen once, and the ten largest clones take around 2.6%. The sample's time point: pre-treatment sample, taken before nivolumab and TIL therapy.

This TCR derives from a person aged 25-80 years with non-small cell lung cancer. This specimen was blood, taken at baseline. V and J are TRBV11-3 and TRBJ2-2; no clear D gene. The CDR3 region is CASSLLTGELFF. In DNA form, the CDR3 reads TGTGCCAGCAGCTTACTCACCGGGGAGCTGTTTTTT.